The present entry profiles one T cell receptor beta chain with its context. Germline-derived CDR1 and CDR2 are SGHRS and YFSETQ. The CDR3 covers 13 residues. V lost 1 base and J 1 base, leaving 5 bases between the germline ends. It was with random hexamers that roughly 0.45 to 1 ug RNA was reverse transcribed. TCRdb redid the calling of the immunoSEQ multiplex PCR reads with MiXCR, one entry per CDR3 protein. The sample has more than 250,000 distinct CDR3 sequences, approximately 90% seen once. The data derive from a study of CD8 T cells in Susac syndrome. This sequence was found in a human donor with multiple sclerosis. The chain combines TRBV5-1 with TRBJ2-5; D not resolved. Sequencing input: CD4+ T cells from PBMCs. The CDR3: CASSLPPQETQYF. Written as DNA, the CDR3 is TGCGCCAGCAGCTTGCCGCCCCAAGAGACCCAGTACTTC.